Below, one T cell receptor (beta chain) is given with its context. This sample is part of a study of blood T cell repertoires in COVID-19. Study details: From the United States, Italy and Spain came samples of acute and convalescent COVID-19. The cDNA or gDNA used as material had been derived from T cells, B-cell-depleted T cells, or PBMCs.

Per the study methods: Scientists estimated how many nucleated cells there were by amplifying reference gene primers. The method was immunoSEQ multiplex PCR; TCRdb's version includes in-frame clones alone and lacks a portion of them. V, J and clone size were drawn from that table, and D and trimming were deduced from the DNA. This table holds around 140,000 clones, roughly 84% found once. The V gene's germline CDR1 is MNHNY and CDR2 SVGAGI (reference sequence). The V end was cut by 1 base, the J end by 2 bases, with 8 bases between. CDR3 size: 14 residues. The clonotype comes from a man aged 25 to 40 with COVID-19, enrolled during active disease. This rearrangement joins TRBV6-6 to TRBJ2-5; weak D call: TRBD2 (5 bases). What was sequenced was peripheral blood. The CDR3 reads CASSYLSGQETQYF. The CDR3 bases are TGTGCCAGCAGTTACTTGTCGGGGCAAGAGACCCAGTACTTC.